The sequence of this T cell receptor (beta chain) was determined in a study of T-cell memory formation after mild COVID-19 (dated by TCRdb to the early 2020s). In the study overall: TCR sequence clusters from the two donors were found to be largely donor specific. Two young, previously healthy adult volunteers made up the cohort, one male and one female. In a couple of donors, T-cell clones that expanded and contracted after mild COVID-19 were tracked by sequencing TCRalpha and TCRbeta repertoires over time.

The study at large found these results: Contracting CD4+ clones appeared mostly in the CM and EM memory subsets, whereas CD8+ clones were enriched in EMRA. SARS-CoV-2 specificity was not confirmed for the second-wave clones peaking on day 37. The study included only a couple of mild cases, and larger cohorts that include severe cases with pre-infection samples were judged to be necessary. The detection of some responding clones in pre-infection memory suggests that pre-existing cross-reactive memory T cells joined the SARS-CoV-2 response. From day 15 to 85, contracting clones showed balanced CD4/CD8 phenotypes, whereas a second wave of clones that expanded from day 15 to 37 leaned towards CD4+.

Data came from an Illumina NovaSeq 6000. Using 5'RACE with constant-segment primers, TCRalpha and TCRbeta cDNA libraries were constructed, with sample barcodes and unique molecular identifiers added in the process. RNA was extracted from every sample with Trizol reagent. Libraries were amplified in two PCR steps, with a second sample barcode and Illumina TruSeq adapters added in the second step. Sequencing of the libraries was done on an Illumina NovaSeq, producing 2 x 150 bp paired-end reads. The study's own analysis went as follows. With migec v1.2.7, reads were demultiplexed and then collapsed into UMI-guided consensus sequences. Using mixcr v2.1.11, UMI consensuses were aligned to TRA and TRB V and J templates and then assembled into clonotypes. Clonotypes were classified as expanded or contracted when called significant by both edgeR and NoisET, with noise models trained on biological replicates. edgeR calls used a false discovery rate-adjusted p below 0.01 and a log2 fold-change threshold of 1. As an exploratory analysis of dynamics, PCA with hierarchical clustering was applied to max-normalized trajectories of the 1000 most abundant clonotypes. The CD4 or CD8 phenotype of responding clones was assigned using the separately sequenced CD4+ and CD8+ repertoires. TCRdb reanalyzed the raw reads on its own, using fastp at Q25 for trimming and MiXCR for clone calling, and kept in-frame beta chains. Records with the same CDR3 protein are collapsed into one entry carrying the most frequent genes and DNA. For this entry, the V and J calls and clone size follow TCRdb and not the study's own pipeline. The sample profile shows about 610,000 distinct CDR3 sequences; approximately 15% of them were found once. Together, the top ten hold roughly 8.2% of the sample.

CDR1 and CDR2, looked up from the germline V gene, are SNHLY and FYNNEI. CDR3 length: 15 amino acids, cysteine to phenylalanine. CDR3 DNA is the only sequence kept; it has 45 bases, read in frame from the first base. Trimming removed 7 bases from V and 1 base from J; the gene matches leave 5 bases unexplained. PBMCs were isolated by Ficoll-Paque density gradient centrifugation. Note on this clonotype: Its antigen specificity is not known. There are no base qualities to consult, and no much larger clone falls within one base.

The sequence came from an adult woman who had mild COVID-19 (a few samples of this study predate the infection). The sample titles of this study are shuffled in the database, so cell type and time point are left out; the donor was told from shared clones. The sequencing sample was made of PBMCs or a T cell subset sorted from them (not recorded which). The chain is assembled from TRBV2 and TRBJ2-3; 10 bases in the middle match TRBD1. The CDR3 reads CASNPGTGGTDTQYF. The nucleotides are TGTGCCAGCAACCCGGGGACAGGGGGCACAGATACGCAGTATTTT. With the portions outside the CDR3 filled from the reference TRBV2 and TRBJ2-3 genes, the complete variable region becomes EPEVTQTPSHQVTQMGQEVILRCVPISNHLYFYWYRQILGQKVEFLVSFYNNEISEKSEIFDDQFSVERPDGSNFTLKIRSTKLEDSAMYFCASNPGTGGTDTQYFGPGTRLTVL.